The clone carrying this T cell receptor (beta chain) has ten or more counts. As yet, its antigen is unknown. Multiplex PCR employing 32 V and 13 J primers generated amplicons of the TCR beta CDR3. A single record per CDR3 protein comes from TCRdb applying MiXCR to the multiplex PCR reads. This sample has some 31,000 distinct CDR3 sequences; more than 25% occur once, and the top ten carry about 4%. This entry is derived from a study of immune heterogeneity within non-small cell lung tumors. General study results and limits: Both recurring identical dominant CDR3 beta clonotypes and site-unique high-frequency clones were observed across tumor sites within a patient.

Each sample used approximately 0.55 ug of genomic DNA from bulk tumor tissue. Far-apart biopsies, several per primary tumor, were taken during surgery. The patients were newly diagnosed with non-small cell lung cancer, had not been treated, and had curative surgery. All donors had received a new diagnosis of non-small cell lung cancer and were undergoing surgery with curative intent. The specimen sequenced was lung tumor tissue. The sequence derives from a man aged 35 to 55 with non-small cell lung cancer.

The CDR3 coding sequence is TGCAGTGCTTCAGGACCTCGAGGGTGGTACTTC. This translates into CSASGPRGWYF. The chain employs TRBV20-1 and TRBJ2-7; a weak D match, TRBD2 (5 bases). The V and J ends lost 5 bases and 12 bases respectively, with 17 bases between them. CDR1 is DFQATT, CDR2 SNEGSKA, per germline (reference sequence). The CDR3 is made up of 11 amino acids.